The clone carrying this TCR beta chain was found a few times. Its antigen is currently unknown. This CDR3 is 15 amino acids long. CDR1 and CDR2 from the germline V gene are SGHDT and YYEEEE. V dropped 1 base and J dropped 3 bases, with 8 bases sitting between them. PCR was performed using 60 Vbeta and 13 Jbeta primers. Sequencing used immunoSEQ multiplex PCR; TCRdb keeps in-frame clones, though not all of them. The profile covers 200,000 or so clones, with about 80% appearing a single time and over 2.5% taken by the ten largest. The data were taken from a study of cytomegalovirus exposure and HLA in healthy donors. General study findings and limits: Common viral pathogens were later found to be apparently linked to several of the most significant clusters. A few CMV-associated chains proved CMV antigen-specific in vitro. Most CMV-associated TCR beta chains were later found to appear HLA-restricted. Further analysis, carried out later, found HLA-associated TCR beta chains more clonally expanded than equally common other chains.

What was sequenced was PBMCs. The rearrangement links TRBV5-6 to TRBJ2-6, with D unresolved. The sequence was collected from a woman in her fifties or sixties in good health and CMV-seropositive. This CDR3 is CASSLSLSGANVLTF. The CDR3 DNA reads TGTGCCAGCAGCTTGTCCCTAAGTGGGGCCAACGTCCTGACTTTC.